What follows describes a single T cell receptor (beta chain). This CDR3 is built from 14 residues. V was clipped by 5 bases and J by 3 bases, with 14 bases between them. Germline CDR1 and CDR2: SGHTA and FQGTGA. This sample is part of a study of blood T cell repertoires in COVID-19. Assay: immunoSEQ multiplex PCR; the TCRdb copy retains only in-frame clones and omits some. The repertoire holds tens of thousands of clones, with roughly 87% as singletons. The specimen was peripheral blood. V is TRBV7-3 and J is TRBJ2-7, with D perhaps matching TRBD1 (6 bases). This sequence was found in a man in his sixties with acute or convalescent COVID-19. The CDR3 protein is CASSPREDSYEQYF. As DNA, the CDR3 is TGTGCCAGCAGCCCCCGTGAGGACAGCTACGAGCAGTACTTC.